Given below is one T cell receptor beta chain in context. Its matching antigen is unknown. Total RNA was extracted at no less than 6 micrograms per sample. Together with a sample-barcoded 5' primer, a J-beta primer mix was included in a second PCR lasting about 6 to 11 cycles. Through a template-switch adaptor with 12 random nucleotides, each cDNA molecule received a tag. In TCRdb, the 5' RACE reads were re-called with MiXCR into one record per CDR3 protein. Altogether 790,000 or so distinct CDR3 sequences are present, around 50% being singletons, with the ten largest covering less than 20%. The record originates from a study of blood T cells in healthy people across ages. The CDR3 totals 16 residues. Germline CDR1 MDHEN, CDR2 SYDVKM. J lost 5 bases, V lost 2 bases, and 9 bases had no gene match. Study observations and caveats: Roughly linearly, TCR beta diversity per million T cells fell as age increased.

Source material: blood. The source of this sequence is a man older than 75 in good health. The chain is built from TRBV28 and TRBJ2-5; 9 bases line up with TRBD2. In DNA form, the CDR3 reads TGTGCCAGCAGTTTAGTTAGCGGGAGAGTTGGTGAGACCCAGTACTTC. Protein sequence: CASSLVSGRVGETQYF.